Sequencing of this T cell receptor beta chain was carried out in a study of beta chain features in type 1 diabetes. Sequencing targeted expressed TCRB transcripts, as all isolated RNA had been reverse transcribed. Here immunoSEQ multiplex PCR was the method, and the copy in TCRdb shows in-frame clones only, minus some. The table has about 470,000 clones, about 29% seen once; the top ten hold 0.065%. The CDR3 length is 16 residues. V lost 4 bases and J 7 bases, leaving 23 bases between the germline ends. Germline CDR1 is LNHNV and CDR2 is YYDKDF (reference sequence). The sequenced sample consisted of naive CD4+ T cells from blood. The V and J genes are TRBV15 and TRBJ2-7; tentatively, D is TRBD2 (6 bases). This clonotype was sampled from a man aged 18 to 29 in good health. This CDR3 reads CATSTFQKRLAGEQYF. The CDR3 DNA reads TGTGCCACCAGCACCTTCCAGAAAAGGTTGGCGGGGGAGCAGTACTTC.